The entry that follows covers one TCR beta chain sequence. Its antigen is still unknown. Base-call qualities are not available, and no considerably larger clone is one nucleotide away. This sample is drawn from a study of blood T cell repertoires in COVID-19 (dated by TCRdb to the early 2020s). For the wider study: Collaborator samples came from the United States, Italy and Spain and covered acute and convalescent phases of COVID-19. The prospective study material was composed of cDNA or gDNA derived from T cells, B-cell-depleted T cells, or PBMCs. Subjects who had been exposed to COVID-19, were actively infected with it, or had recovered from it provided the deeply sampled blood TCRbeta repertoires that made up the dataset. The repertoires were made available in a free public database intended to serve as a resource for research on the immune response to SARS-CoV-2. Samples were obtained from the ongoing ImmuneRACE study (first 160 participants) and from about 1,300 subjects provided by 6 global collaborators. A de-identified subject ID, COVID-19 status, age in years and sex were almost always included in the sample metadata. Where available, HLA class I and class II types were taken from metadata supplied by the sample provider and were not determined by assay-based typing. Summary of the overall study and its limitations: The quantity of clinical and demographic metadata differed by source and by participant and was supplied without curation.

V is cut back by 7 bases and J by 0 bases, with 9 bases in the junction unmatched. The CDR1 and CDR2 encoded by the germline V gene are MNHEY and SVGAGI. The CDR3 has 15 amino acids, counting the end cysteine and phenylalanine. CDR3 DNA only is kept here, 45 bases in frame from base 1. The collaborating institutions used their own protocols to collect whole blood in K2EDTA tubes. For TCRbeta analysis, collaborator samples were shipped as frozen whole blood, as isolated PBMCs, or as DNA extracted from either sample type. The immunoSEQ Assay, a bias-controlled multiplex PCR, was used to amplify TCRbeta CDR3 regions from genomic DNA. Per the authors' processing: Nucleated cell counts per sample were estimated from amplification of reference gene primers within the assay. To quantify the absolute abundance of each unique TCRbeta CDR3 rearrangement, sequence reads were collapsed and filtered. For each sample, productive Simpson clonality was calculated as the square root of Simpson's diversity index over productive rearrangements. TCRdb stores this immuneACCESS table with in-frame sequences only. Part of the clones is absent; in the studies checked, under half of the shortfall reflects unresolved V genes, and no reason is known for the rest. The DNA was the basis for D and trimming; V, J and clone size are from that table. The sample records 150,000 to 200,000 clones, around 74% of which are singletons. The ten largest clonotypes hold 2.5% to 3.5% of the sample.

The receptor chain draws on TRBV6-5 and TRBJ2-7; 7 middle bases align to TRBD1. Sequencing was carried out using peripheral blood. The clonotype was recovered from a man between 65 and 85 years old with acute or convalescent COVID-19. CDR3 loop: CASKVTGPSSYEQYF. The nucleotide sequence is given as TGTGCCAGCAAAGTGACAGGGCCTAGCTCCTACGAGCAGTACTTC.